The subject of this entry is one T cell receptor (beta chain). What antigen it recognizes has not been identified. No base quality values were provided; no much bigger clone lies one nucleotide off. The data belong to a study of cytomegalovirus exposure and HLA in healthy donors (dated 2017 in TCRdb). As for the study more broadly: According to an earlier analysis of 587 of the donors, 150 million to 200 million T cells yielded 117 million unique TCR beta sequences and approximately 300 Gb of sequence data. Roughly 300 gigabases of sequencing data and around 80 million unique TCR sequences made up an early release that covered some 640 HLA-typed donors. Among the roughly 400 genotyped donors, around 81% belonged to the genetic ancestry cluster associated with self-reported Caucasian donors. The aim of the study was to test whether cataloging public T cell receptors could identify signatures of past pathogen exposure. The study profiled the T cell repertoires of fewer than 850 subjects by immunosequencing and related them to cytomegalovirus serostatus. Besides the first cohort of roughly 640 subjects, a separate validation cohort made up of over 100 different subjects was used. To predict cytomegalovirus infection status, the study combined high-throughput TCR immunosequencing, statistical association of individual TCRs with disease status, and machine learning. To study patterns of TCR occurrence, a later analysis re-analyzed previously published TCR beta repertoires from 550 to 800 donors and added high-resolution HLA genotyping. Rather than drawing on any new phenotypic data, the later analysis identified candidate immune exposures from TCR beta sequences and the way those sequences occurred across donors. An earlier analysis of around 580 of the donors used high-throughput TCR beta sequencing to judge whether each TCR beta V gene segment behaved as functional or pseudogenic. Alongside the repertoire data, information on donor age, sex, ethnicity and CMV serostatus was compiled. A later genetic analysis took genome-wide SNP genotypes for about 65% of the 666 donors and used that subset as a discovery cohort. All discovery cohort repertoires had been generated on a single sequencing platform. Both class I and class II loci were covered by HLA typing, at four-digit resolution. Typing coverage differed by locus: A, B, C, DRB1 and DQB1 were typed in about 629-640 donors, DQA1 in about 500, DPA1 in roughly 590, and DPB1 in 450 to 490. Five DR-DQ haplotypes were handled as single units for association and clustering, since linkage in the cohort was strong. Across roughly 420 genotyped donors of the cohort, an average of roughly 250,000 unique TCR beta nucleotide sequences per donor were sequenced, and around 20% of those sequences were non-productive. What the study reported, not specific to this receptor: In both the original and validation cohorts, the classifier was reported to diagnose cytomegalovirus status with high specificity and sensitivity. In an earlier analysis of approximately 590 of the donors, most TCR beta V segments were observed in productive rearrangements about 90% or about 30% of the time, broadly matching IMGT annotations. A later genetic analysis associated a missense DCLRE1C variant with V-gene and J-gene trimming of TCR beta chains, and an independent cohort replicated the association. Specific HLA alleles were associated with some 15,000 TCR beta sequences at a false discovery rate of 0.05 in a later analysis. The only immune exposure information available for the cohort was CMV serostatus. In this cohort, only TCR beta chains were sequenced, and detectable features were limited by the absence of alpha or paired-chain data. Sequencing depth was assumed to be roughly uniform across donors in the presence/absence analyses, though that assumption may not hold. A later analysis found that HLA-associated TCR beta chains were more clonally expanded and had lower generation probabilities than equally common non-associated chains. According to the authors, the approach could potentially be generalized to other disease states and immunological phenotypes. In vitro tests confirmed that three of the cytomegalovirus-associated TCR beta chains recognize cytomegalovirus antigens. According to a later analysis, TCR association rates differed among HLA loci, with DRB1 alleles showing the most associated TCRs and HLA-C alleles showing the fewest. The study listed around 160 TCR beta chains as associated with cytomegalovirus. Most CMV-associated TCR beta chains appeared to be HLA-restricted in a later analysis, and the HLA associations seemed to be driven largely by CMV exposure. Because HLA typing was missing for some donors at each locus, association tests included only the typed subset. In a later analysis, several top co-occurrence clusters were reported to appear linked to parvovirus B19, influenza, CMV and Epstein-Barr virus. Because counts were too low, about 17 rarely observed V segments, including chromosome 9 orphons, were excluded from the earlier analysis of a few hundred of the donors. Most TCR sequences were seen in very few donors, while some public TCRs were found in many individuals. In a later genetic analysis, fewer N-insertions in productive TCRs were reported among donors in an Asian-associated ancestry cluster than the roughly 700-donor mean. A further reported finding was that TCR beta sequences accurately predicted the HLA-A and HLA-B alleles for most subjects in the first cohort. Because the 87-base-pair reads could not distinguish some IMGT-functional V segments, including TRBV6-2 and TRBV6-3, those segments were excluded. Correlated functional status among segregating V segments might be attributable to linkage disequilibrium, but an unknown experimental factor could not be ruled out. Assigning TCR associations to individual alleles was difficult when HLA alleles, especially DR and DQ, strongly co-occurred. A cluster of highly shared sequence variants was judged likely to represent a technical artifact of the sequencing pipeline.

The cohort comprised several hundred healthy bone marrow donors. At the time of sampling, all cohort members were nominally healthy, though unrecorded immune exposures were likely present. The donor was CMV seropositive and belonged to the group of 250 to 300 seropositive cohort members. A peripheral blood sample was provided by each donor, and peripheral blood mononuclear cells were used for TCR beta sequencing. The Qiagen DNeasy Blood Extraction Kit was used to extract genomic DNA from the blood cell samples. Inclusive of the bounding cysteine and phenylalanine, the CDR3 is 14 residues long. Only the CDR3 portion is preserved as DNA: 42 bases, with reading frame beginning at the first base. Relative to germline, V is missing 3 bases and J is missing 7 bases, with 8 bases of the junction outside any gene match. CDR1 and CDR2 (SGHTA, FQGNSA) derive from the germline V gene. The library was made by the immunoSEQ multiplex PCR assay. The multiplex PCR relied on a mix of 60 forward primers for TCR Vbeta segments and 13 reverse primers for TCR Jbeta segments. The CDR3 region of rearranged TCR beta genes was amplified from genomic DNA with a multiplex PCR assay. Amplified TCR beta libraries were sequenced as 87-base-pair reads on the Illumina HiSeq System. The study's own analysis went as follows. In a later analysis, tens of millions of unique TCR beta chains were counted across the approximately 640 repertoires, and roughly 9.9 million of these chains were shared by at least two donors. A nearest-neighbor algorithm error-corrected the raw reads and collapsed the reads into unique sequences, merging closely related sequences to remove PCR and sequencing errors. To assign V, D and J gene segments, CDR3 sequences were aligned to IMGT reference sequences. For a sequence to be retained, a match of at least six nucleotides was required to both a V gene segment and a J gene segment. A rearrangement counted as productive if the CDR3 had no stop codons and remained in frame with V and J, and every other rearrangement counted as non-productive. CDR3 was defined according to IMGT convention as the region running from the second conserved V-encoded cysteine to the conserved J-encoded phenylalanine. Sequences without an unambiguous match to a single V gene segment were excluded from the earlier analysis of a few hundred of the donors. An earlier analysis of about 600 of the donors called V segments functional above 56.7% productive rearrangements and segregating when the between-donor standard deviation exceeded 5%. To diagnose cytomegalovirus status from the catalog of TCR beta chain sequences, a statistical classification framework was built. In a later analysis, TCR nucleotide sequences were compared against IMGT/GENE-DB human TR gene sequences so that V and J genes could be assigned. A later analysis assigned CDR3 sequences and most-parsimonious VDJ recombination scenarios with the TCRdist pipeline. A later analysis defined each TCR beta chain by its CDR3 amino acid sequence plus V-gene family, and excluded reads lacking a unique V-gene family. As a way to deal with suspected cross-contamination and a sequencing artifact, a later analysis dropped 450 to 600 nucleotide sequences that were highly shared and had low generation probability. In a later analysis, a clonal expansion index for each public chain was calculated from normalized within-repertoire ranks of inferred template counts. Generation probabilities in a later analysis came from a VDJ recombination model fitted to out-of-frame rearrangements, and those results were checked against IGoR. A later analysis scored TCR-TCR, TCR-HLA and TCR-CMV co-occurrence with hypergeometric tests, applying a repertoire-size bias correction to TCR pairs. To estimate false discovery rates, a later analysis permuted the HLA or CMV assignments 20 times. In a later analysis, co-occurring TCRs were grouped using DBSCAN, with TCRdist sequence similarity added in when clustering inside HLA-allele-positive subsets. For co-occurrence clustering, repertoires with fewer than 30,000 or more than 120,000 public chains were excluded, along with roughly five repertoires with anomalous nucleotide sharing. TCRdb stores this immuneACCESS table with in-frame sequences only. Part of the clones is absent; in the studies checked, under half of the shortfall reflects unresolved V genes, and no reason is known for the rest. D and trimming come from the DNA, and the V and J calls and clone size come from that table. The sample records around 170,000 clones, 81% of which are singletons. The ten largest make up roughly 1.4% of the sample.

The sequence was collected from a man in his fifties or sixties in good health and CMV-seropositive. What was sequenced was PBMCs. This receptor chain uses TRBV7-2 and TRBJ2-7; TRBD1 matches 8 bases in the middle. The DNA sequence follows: TGTGCCAGCAGCTTTAGCGACAGGGGCTGGGAGCAGTACTTC. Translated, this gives CASSFSDRGWEQYF.